These 27 T cell receptor beta chains were all obtained from the same sample, sequenced in a study of PD-1 blockade in classical Hodgkin lymphoma. The protocol was immunoSEQ multiplex PCR, while the TCRdb copy is restricted to in-frame clones and leaves out a portion. The data show tens of thousands of clones, approximately 70% seen once. Autologous stem cell transplantation was followed by relapse in every patient, and brentuximab vedotin exposure varied. Sequenced material: peripheral blood mononuclear cells (PBMCs), taken at baseline. The receptor source for this set is a human donor with classical Hodgkin lymphoma.

The rearrangement uses TRBV7-2 and TRBJ1-2; tentatively, D is TRBD1 (5 bases). CDR3 size: 12 residues. Trimming cost V 5 bases and J 4 bases, with 8 bases left between them. Germline CDR1 SGHTA, CDR2 FQGNSA. CDR3 coding DNA: TGTGCCAGCAGCCCGGGGGGCTATGGCTACACCTTC. Translating gives CASSPGGYGYTF. Variable domain in full (rest from reference TRBV7-2 and TRBJ1-2): GAGVSQSPSNKVTEKGKDVELRCDPISGHTALYWYRQSLGQGLEFLIYFQGNSAPDKSGLPSDRFSAERTGGSVSTLTIQRTQQEDSAVYLCASSPGGYGYTFGSGTRLTVV.

The chain is built from TRBV11-3 and TRBJ2-1; D unresolved. Trimming removed 1 base from V and 9 bases from J, with 13 bases in between. CDR1 SGHNT and CDR2 YENEEA come from the germline V gene. CDR3 length: 14 amino acids. The CDR3 protein is CASSLGGVPGEQFF. Here the CDR3 DNA reads TGTGCCAGCAGCTTAGGAGGCGTACCCGGTGAGCAGTTCTTC.

This sequence joins TRBV27 and TRBJ2-1; the D gene is possibly TRBD2 (6 bases). CDR3 length: 15 residues. Germline V gene data show CDR1 as MNHEY and CDR2 as SMNVEV (reference sequence). V was cut by 3 bases and J by 4 bases, with 13 bases left in between. As DNA, the CDR3 is TGTGCCAGCAGTTTGACTAGTAGAGGATACAATGAGCAGTTCTTC. This sequence encodes CASSLTSRGYNEQFF.

The genes are TRBV19 and TRBJ2-5; possibly TRBD1 for D (6 bases). Trimming removed 6 bases at V and 2 bases at J, with 10 bases between. The germline gives CDR1 LNHDA, CDR2 SQIVND (reference sequence). This CDR3 is built from 13 residues. CDR3 sequence: CASRTGTQETQYF. For the CDR3, the DNA is TGTGCCAGTAGGACCGGGACACAAGAGACCCAGTACTTC. The whole variable domain, remainder taken from reference TRBV19 and TRBJ2-5, is DGGITQSPKYLFRKEGQNVTLSCEQNLNHDAMYWYRQDPGQGLRLIYYSQIVNDFQKGDIAEGYSVSREKKESFPLTVTSAQKNPTAFYLCASRTGTQETQYFGPGTRLLVL.

This clone was detected a few times. The genes are TRBV6-6 and TRBJ1-3; 7 positions match TRBD1. With 2 bases clipped from V and 0 bases from J, the junction kept 1 base outside the gene matches. This CDR3 spans 15 amino acids. Germline assignment: CDR1 MNHNY and CDR2 SVGAGI (reference sequence). The CDR3 sequence: CASSYGDSSGNTIYF. The CDR3 DNA reads as TGTGCCAGCAGTTACGGGGACAGCTCTGGAAACACCATATATTTT.

The chain couples TRBV6-6 to TRBJ2-1, with D perhaps matching TRBD1 (6 bases). CDR3 length: 14 residues. V was trimmed by 1 base and J by 6 bases, leaving 10 bases between them. Germline V lookup: CDR1 MNHNY, CDR2 SVGAGI (reference sequence). CDR3 residues: CASSYLQTGNEQFF. CDR3 sequence (DNA): TGTGCCAGCAGTTACTTGCAGACAGGCAATGAGCAGTTCTTC.

This sequence joins TRBV6-6 and TRBJ1-2; D perhaps matches TRBD1 (6 bases). This CDR3 is 12 amino acids long. Deletions cut 6 bases from V and 5 bases from J, with 10 bases between. CDR1 and CDR2 (germline): MNHNY, SVGAGI (reference sequence). DNA of the CDR3: TGTGCCAGCAGCATGGACAGATATGGCTACACCTTC. Translating gives CASSMDRYGYTF.

The chain uses TRBV9 and TRBJ2-3; the D is unclear. CDR1 SGDLS and CDR2 YYNGEE come from the germline V gene. V lost 0 bases and J 0 bases, leaving 8 bases between the germline ends. CDR3 length: 15 amino acids. The CDR3 DNA is TGTGCCAGCAGCGTAGGAAGCTGGAGCACAGATACGCAGTATTTT. It yields the protein CASSVGSWSTDTQYF.

J is TRBJ1-5 and V is TRBV6-6, with D unresolved. CDR3 size: 13 residues. Germline V gene lookup returns CDR1 MNHNY and CDR2 SVGAGI (reference sequence). The V end lost 0 bases, the J end lost 6 bases, and 6 bases lay between the germline ends. The CDR3 loop reads CASSYSMFQPQHF. The CDR3 region has the DNA TGTGCCAGCAGTTACTCGATGTTTCAGCCCCAGCATTTT.

V and J are TRBV5-4 and TRBJ2-5; D is unresolved. This CDR3 has 13 amino acids. Germline V lookup: CDR1 SGHNT, CDR2 YYREEE (reference sequence). V was cut by 2 bases and J by 1 base, with 6 bases left in between. CDR3 nucleotides: TGTGCCAGCAGCTTAGACACCCAAGAGACCCAGTACTTC. Amino acids: CASSLDTQETQYF. The full variable domain, in which reference TRBV5-4 and TRBJ2-5 provide the parts outside the CDR3, is ETGVTQSPTHLIKTRGQQVTLRCSSQSGHNTVSWYQQALGQGPQFIFQYYREEENGRGNFPPRFSGLQFPNYSSELNVNALELDDSALYLCASSLDTQETQYFGPGTRLLVL.

The chain combines TRBV4-3 with TRBJ2-1; the match to TRBD2 covers 8 bases. The germline V gene encodes CDR1 LGHNA and CDR2 YSLEER. CDR3 length: 15 residues. V lost 5 bases and J lost 0; bases outside the gene matches: 3. The CDR3 loop reads CASSYGGGSYNEQFF. The CDR3 DNA is TGCGCCAGCAGCTACGGGGGGGGCTCCTACAATGAGCAGTTCTTC.

The chain is built from TRBV7-2 and TRBJ1-4, with a tentative D call TRBD1 (6 bases). There are 16 residues in the CDR3. Germline assignment: CDR1 SGHTA and CDR2 FQGNSA. Deletions cut 0 bases from V and 4 bases from J, with 12 bases between. CDR3 in DNA: TGTGCCAGCAGCTTAGCAGGGGGGACCTTTAATGAAAAACTGTTTTTT. It codes for CASSLAGGTFNEKLFF.

The V and J genes are TRBV2 and TRBJ2-5; D ambiguous. The CDR3 has 11 residues. V shed 5 bases and J shed 5 bases, with 6 bases lying between them. CDR1 is SNHLY, CDR2 FYNNEI, per germline. CDR3 nucleotides: TGTGCCAGCAGTTCGGCGGAGACCCAGTACTTC. It translates to CASSSAETQYF. The full variable domain, its missing parts supplied by reference TRBV2 and TRBJ2-5, is EPEVTQTPSHQVTQMGQEVILRCVPISNHLYFYWYRQILGQKVEFLVSFYNNEISEKSEIFDDQFSVERPDGSNFTLKIRSTKLEDSAMYFCASSSAETQYFGPGTRLLVL.

The chain joins TRBV6-5 to TRBJ2-1, with D unclear. The CDR3 is 12 residues long. From germline, CDR1 is MNHEY and CDR2 SVGAGI. Trimming left V 6 bases short and J 6 bases short, with 9 bases between. The CDR3 DNA follows: TGTGCCAGCAGAGGGCCGGGCAATGAGCAGTTCTTC. It specifies CASRGPGNEQFF.

V usage is TRBV7-8 and J usage is TRBJ1-3; D not certain. Trimming cost V 5 bases and J 4 bases, with 18 bases left between them. Per the germline V gene, CDR1 is SGHVS and CDR2 is FQNEAQ. The CDR3 length is 16 residues. The CDR3 coding sequence is TGTGCCAGCAGCCCCCTTTCCGGATCGTACGGAAACACCATATATTTT. Its protein is CASSPLSGSYGNTIYF.

The chain joins TRBV2 to TRBJ1-5; no clear D. This CDR3 contains 16 residues. Trimming shortened V by 6 bases and J by 3 bases, and 18 bases separated the two germline ends. Germline CDR1 SNHLY, CDR2 FYNNEI. CDR3 region: CASSENSRTPNQPQHF. The CDR3 bases are TGTGCCAGCAGCGAAAACAGCCGGACCCCCAATCAGCCCCAGCATTTT.

The chain couples TRBV30 to TRBJ1-2; no reliable D call. Per germline, CDR1 GTSNPN and CDR2 SVGIG (reference sequence). The CDR3 covers 13 residues. The germline V and J ends were trimmed by 1 base and 5 bases, with 11 bases remaining between them. The CDR3 DNA reads as TGTGCCTGGAGTGAGAGTTCAGATTATGGCTACACCTTC. It translates to CAWSESSDYGYTF.

The chain carries TRBV6-5 and TRBJ2-7, with no clear D. Germline V gives CDR1 MNHEY, CDR2 SVGAGI. The V end lost 8 bases, the J end lost 7 bases, and 9 bases lay between the germline ends. The CDR3 is 10 amino acids. The CDR3 protein is CASLGWEQYF. The CDR3 DNA reads TGTGCCAGCCTGGGATGGGAGCAGTACTTC.

The chain has TRBV6-1 and TRBJ2-5; a possible D gene is TRBD2 (5 bases). With 8 bases removed from V and 2 bases from J, the gap between germline ends came to 18 bases. The CDR3 is 15 residues long. The germline CDR1 and CDR2 sequences are MNHNS and SASEGT. The CDR3: CASVDYSADQETQYF. The DNA of the CDR3 is TGTGCCAGCGTGGATTATTCAGCGGATCAAGAGACCCAGTACTTC.

V usage is TRBV19 and J usage is TRBJ2-7, with 9 bases identical to TRBD1. The trim removed 7 bases at V and 2 bases at J, leaving 6 bases unmatched. From germline, CDR1 is LNHDA and CDR2 SQIVND (reference sequence). This CDR3 spans 14 amino acids. CDR3 coding DNA: TGTGCCAGTAAACCAGGGACAGGGCCCTACGAGCAGTACTTC. This gives the protein CASKPGTGPYEQYF.

The gene calls are TRBV7-2 and TRBJ2-5; D unresolved. The CDR3 runs 17 residues. CDR1 SGHTA and CDR2 FQGNSA come from the germline V gene. The ends were cut back, 3 bases at V and 0 bases at J, with 17 bases in the middle. The CDR3 loop is CASSFSTGGVNQETQYF. The CDR3 nucleotides read TGTGCCAGCAGCTTTAGTACCGGCGGAGTTAACCAAGAGACCCAGTACTTC. Variable domain in full (rest from reference TRBV7-2 and TRBJ2-5): GAGVSQSPSNKVTEKGKDVELRCDPISGHTALYWYRQSLGQGLEFLIYFQGNSAPDKSGLPSDRFSAERTGGSVSTLTIQRTQQEDSAVYLCASSFSTGGVNQETQYFGPGTRLLVL.

The rearrangement links TRBV28 to TRBJ2-3; 9 bases agree with TRBD2. This CDR3 region has 15 residues. V shed 7 bases and J 0 bases; nucleotides not matched to a gene: 5. The V gene's germline CDR1 is MDHEN and CDR2 SYDVKM. The chain's CDR3 is CASNQAGGSTDTQYF. The CDR3 DNA follows: TGTGCCAGCAACCAAGCGGGGGGCAGCACAGATACGCAGTATTTT. The entire variable domain, with the rest obtained from reference TRBV28 and TRBJ2-3, is as follows: DVKVTQSSRYLVKRTGEKVFLECVQDMDHENMFWYRQDPGLGLRLIYFSYDVKMKEKGDIPEGYSVSREKKERFSLILESASTNQTSMYLCASNQAGGSTDTQYFGPGTRLTVL.

V usage is TRBV6-5 and J usage is TRBJ1-2, with D perhaps TRBD1 (6 bases). CDR3 length equals 14 residues. Per germline, CDR1 MNHEY and CDR2 SVGAGI. V lost 5 bases and J lost 2, with 12 bases in between. The CDR3 loop reads CASSGGGGNYGYTF. CDR3 sequence (DNA): TGTGCCAGCAGTGGAGGTGGGGGCAACTATGGCTACACCTTC.

This sequence joins TRBV11-2 and TRBJ2-7; D might be TRBD2 (5 bases). The CDR3 has 14 amino acids. From germline, CDR1 is SGHAT and CDR2 FQNNGV. V lost 0 bases and J 4 bases, leaving 10 bases between the germline ends. The CDR3 DNA reads as TGTGCCAGCAGCTTAGAGCTCGGGAATTACGAGCAGTACTTC. It yields the protein CASSLELGNYEQYF.

The chain combines TRBV5-1 with TRBJ1-5; D might be TRBD1 (6 bases). CDR3 length equals 15 residues. CDR1 SGHRS and CDR2 YFSETQ come from the germline V gene. Trimming cost V 1 base and J 0 bases, with 8 bases left between them. CDR3 region: CASSLTGYSNQPQHF. The CDR3 DNA follows: TGCGCCAGCAGCTTGACAGGGTATAGCAATCAGCCCCAGCATTTT. Looking up the rest from reference TRBV5-1 and TRBJ1-5 gives the full variable domain: KAGVTQTPRYLIKTRGQQVTLSCSPISGHRSVSWYQQTPGQGLQFLFEYFSETQRNKGNFPGRFSGRQFSNSRSEMNVSTLELGDSALYLCASSLTGYSNQPQHFGDGTRLSIL.

This rearrangement joins TRBV14 to TRBJ1-6, with TRBD1 matching 7 bases. J lost 9 bases, V lost 1 base, and 6 bases had no gene match. This CDR3 comprises 15 residues. Germline-derived CDR1 and CDR2 are SGHDN and FVKESK. The CDR3 DNA reads TGTGCCAGCAGCCAAGTACAGGGGAGAGGTTCACCCCTCCACTTT. Protein sequence: CASSQVQGRGSPLHF.

The table lists this clone with a few counts. V usage is TRBV7-9 and J usage is TRBJ2-5; D call uncertain. Trimming left V 4 bases short and J 1 base short, with 4 bases between. The CDR3 spans 12 residues. Looked up from germline, CDR1 is SEHNR and CDR2 is FQNEAQ (reference sequence). For the CDR3, the DNA is TGTGCCAGCAGCTCAGCCCAAGAGACCCAGTACTTC. It codes for CASSSAQETQYF.